This T cell receptor beta chain was captured in a study of blood T cell repertoires in COVID-19. At the level of the study: Acute and convalescent COVID-19 samples came from the United States, Italy and Spain.

Authors' analysis steps: Nucleated cell counts were estimated from reference gene primer amplification. TCRdb's table, derived via immunoSEQ multiplex PCR, lists solely in-frame clones and lacks some. That table supplies the V and J calls and clone size; D and trimming were determined from the DNA. The table lists about 200,000 clones, around nine tenths of them singletons, with under 25% in the top ten. Germline V CDR1 and CDR2: MGHRA, YSYEKL. With 2 bases removed from V and 5 bases from J, the gap between germline ends came to 21 bases. CDR3 length: 17 amino acids. Sequencing input: peripheral blood. The chain carries TRBV4-1 and TRBJ2-5, with a weak D call TRBD1 (7 bases). The clonotype comes from a man aged 60 to 69 with active or convalescent COVID-19. DNA of the CDR3: TGCGCCAGCAGCCAATCCGCGGGGACAGTAGGGGGGGAGACCCAGTACTTC. Amino acids: CASSQSAGTVGGETQYF.